A selection of T cell receptor beta chains follows, all from one sample in a study of cytomegalovirus exposure and HLA in healthy donors. TCRdb keeps only in-frame clones here, not all; method: immunoSEQ multiplex PCR. The sample has roughly 15,000 clones; about 64% are singletons. Sequencing input: PBMCs. All receptors come from a woman between 50 and 59 years old in good health and CMV-seropositive. The CDR3 runs from the conserved cysteine through the conserved F or W. D genes are given only for firm matches. Some rows mark clone size as missing; the rest say once, few, many or name a class of expanded clone.

TRBV9,-,TRBJ1-1,-,TGTGCCAGCAGCGCCCTCTTGGCGGTGAACACTGAAGCTTTCTTT,CASSALLAVNTEAFF
TRBV10-3,-,TRBJ1-4,TRBD1,TGTGCCATCAGTGACCCGGGACAGGCAACCGGGGAAAAACTGTTTTTT,CAISDPGQATGEKLFF
TRBV29-1,-,TRBJ2-7,-,TGCAGCGTTCGGGGCGGAGGGGTAGGCGAGCAGTACTTC,CSVRGGGVGEQYF
TRBV9,-,TRBJ2-5,-,TGTGCCAGCAGCGTACAGGCCGAAGAGACCCAGTACTTC,CASSVQAEETQYF
TRBV28,-,TRBJ2-1,-,TGTGCCAGCAGTTTAGGCAGGAACGATGAGCAGTTCTTC,CASSLGRNDEQFF
TRBV30,-,TRBJ1-2,-,TGTGCCTGGAGCGCCCGGAGGGAGGATGGCTACACCTTC,CAWSARREDGYTF
TRBV6-5,few,TRBJ1-1,-,TGTGCCAGCAGTTACTCACCACGGTCGAACACTGAAGCTTTCTTT,CASSYSPRSNTEAFF
TRBV28,-,TRBJ2-5,-,TGTGCCAGCAGTCCTCCATCAGTGGAGACCCAGTACTTC,CASSPPSVETQYF
TRBV4-1,few,TRBJ1-2,-,TGCGCCAGCAGCCAAACAGGGATCTATGGCTACACCTTC,CASSQTGIYGYTF
TRBV7-2,-,TRBJ2-5,TRBD1,TGTGCCAGCCCCACTCCCCAGGGGGTAGAGACCCAGTACTTC,CASPTPQGVETQYF
TRBV6-1,-,TRBJ1-5,TRBD1,TGTGCCAGCAGTGCACAGGGGGCGAATCAGCCCCAGCATTTT,CASSAQGANQPQHF
TRBV6-5,-,TRBJ2-5,-,TGTGCCAGCAGTTACTCGGACCGGGGGACCCAGTACTTC,CASSYSDRGTQYF
TRBV29-1,few,TRBJ1-1,-,TGCAGCGTGGCAGCGTCAACCACTGAAGCTTTCTTT,CSVAASTTEAFF
TRBV29-1,-,TRBJ1-1,-,TGCAGCGTTGTCTCCGGGGGGGGAGGAGGCACTGAAGCTTTCTTT,CSVVSGGGGGTEAFF
TRBV30,-,TRBJ1-4,-,TGTGCCTGGGGACAGGAAAAACTGTTTTTT,CAWGQEKLFF
TRBV4-3,-,TRBJ2-7,-,TGCGCCAGCAGCCAAGGAATCCGCAGTACCTACGAGCAGTACTTC,CASSQGIRSTYEQYF
TRBV19,-,TRBJ1-2,TRBD1,TGTGCCAGTCAAGGACAGGGGCCAAATGGCTACACCTTC,CASQGQGPNGYTF
TRBV20-1,-,TRBJ2-5,-,TGCAGTGCTCACAGGACTAAGACCCAGTACTTC,CSAHRTKTQYF
TRBV6-1,-,TRBJ1-5,-,TGTGCCAGCACACAGGCAGGGACAATGCCCCAGCATTTT,CASTQAGTMPQHF
TRBV30,-,TRBJ1-1,-,TGTGCCTGGAGTGTAGCAAGGCCAGACATAGCTTTCTTT,CAWSVARPDIAFF
TRBV30,-,TRBJ2-2,TRBD2,TGTGCCTGGTCCTGGGGGGGCGGGGAGCTGTTTTTT,CAWSWGGGELFF
TRBV6-5,-,TRBJ2-7,-,TGTGCCAGCACCCCGGGGGTCACCTACGAGCAGTACTTC,CASTPGVTYEQYF
TRBV28,-,TRBJ2-1,-,TGTGCCAGCAGCAATAGCGGAGGCATATACAATGAGCAGTTCTTC,CASSNSGGIYNEQFF
TRBV29-1,few,TRBJ1-1,-,TGCAGCGTTAGTCAGGGCAAAGCTTTCTTT,CSVSQGKAFF
TRBV4-1,-,TRBJ2-7,TRBD1,TGCGCCAGCAGCCAATTAGGTAGGGGACAGGGGGTAAGGGAGCAGTACTTC,CASSQLGRGQGVREQYF
TRBV7-2,-,TRBJ2-5,TRBD2,TGTGCCAGCAGCTTATGGACTAGCGGAGGGGGAGAGACCCAGTACTTC,CASSLWTSGGGETQYF
TRBV29-1,-,TRBJ1-1,-,TGCAGCGTTGAAGAGAGGGTGAACACTGAAGCTTTCTTT,CSVEERVNTEAFF
TRBV29-1,-,TRBJ1-4,TRBD1,TGCAGCGTTGGACAGGGAGTTGGGGAAAAACTGTTTTTT,CSVGQGVGEKLFF
TRBV6-6,-,TRBJ1-5,TRBD1,TGTGCCAGCAGTCACGGACAGGGAGGTCAGCCCCAGCATTTT,CASSHGQGGQPQHF
TRBV6-6,-,TRBJ2-7,TRBD1,TGTGCCAGCAGTTATGACAGGGACGGGCTCTACGAGCAGTACTTC,CASSYDRDGLYEQYF
TRBV30,-,TRBJ1-1,-,TGTGCCTGGAGTGTACGTACAGGGACGGCTTTCTTT,CAWSVRTGTAFF
TRBV6-5,-,TRBJ2-5,-,TGTGCCAGCAGTTATGGGGGCGAAGAGACCCAGTACTTC,CASSYGGEETQYF
TRBV9,medium-sized,TRBJ2-7,TRBD2,TGTGCCAGCAGCGTTGCGGGAGGGTTCAACGAGCAGTACTTC,CASSVAGGFNEQYF
TRBV7-2,few,TRBJ2-7,TRBD2,TGTGCCAGCAGCCGGGGGGAAGAGCAGTACTTC,CASSRGEEQYF
TRBV6-5,few,TRBJ1-1,-,TGTGCCAGCAGTTGGGGACAAGGGAACACTGAAGCTTTCTTT,CASSWGQGNTEAFF
TRBV5-1,-,TRBJ2-3,TRBD2,TGCGCCAGCAGCCTGTCGACTAGCGCGGATACGCAGTATTTT,CASSLSTSADTQYF
TRBV6-1,-,TRBJ1-1,-,TGTGCCAGCAGTCCATTTTCGCGAGGTATCACTGAAGCTTTCTTT,CASSPFSRGITEAFF